These 8 T cell receptor beta chains were sequenced from one sample in a study of cytomegalovirus exposure and HLA in healthy donors. The PCR contained 60 Vbeta and 13 Jbeta primers. TCRdb's table, derived via immunoSEQ multiplex PCR, lists solely in-frame clones and lacks some. This sample has 170,000 or so clones, with approximately 80% found just once. The sample was PBMCs. The receptors here all came from a male donor in good health and CMV-seropositive.

V gene TRBV6-5 combines with J gene TRBJ1-2, with D possibly TRBD1 on 5 matching bases. V shed 6 bases and J shed 8 bases, with 10 bases lying between them. The CDR3 is made up of 11 amino acids. Germline CDR1 reads MNHEY; CDR2 reads SVGAGI. The CDR3: CASSPGDGYTF. The CDR3, as DNA: TGTGCCAGCAGCCCGGGGGACGGCTACACCTTC.

This rearrangement joins TRBV27 to TRBJ2-4; D gene ambiguous. Per germline, CDR1 MNHEY and CDR2 SMNVEV (reference sequence). This CDR3 spans 14 amino acids. Trimming removed 6 bases at V and 0 bases at J, with 9 bases between. The DNA for the CDR3 is TGTGCCAGCAGAAGCCGGGTAGCCAAAAACATTCAGTACTTC. It is translated as CASRSRVAKNIQYF.

This rearrangement joins TRBV28 to TRBJ1-6, with 7 bases aligning to TRBD1. The CDR3 has 16 residues. J was trimmed by 8 bases and V by 5 bases; bases with no gene match: 12. CDR1 MDHEN and CDR2 SYDVKM come from the germline V gene. The CDR3 loop reads CASSAYTGEFYSPLHF. The CDR3 nucleotides are TGTGCCAGCAGTGCCTACACAGGGGAGTTCTATTCACCCCTCCACTTT. Using reference TRBV28 and TRBJ1-6 for the parts outside the CDR3, the full variable domain is DVKVTQSSRYLVKRTGEKVFLECVQDMDHENMFWYRQDPGLGLRLIYFSYDVKMKEKGDIPEGYSVSREKKERFSLILESASTNQTSMYLCASSAYTGEFYSPLHFGNGTRLTVT.

The genes are TRBV7-6 and TRBJ2-1; D is possibly TRBD2 (5 bases). This CDR3 spans 15 amino acids. Trimming stripped 1 base from V and 1 base from J, with 8 bases between. Germline V CDR1 and CDR2: SGHVS, FNYEAQ. The CDR3 reads CASSLDGGSYNEQFF. The DNA of the CDR3 is TGTGCCAGCAGCTTAGACGGAGGTTCCTACAATGAGCAGTTCTTC.

CDR3 in DNA: TGTGCCAGCAGCTCACAGCGGAACTACGAGCAGTACTTC. Translated: CASSSQRNYEQYF. The rearrangement uses TRBV11-3 and TRBJ2-7; tentatively, D is TRBD2 (5 bases). This CDR3 has 13 residues. V was shortened by 4 bases and J by 3 bases, with 10 bases between the two germline ends. Per the germline V gene, CDR1 is SGHNT and CDR2 is YENEEA.

Only a few counts were recorded for this clone. The chain joins TRBV29-1 to TRBJ1-2; TRBD1 might be the D (6 bases). V gave up 7 bases and J gave up 8 bases, with 23 bases separating them. Germline V gene lookup returns CDR1 SQVTM and CDR2 ANQGSEA. The CDR3 extends over 14 amino acids. The CDR3 sequence is CSASDGQLLGGYTF. The CDR3 bases are TGCAGCGCGTCTGATGGACAGTTACTCGGGGGCTACACCTTC.

This CDR3 is CASTSVSDEQFF. The CDR3 DNA sequence: TGTGCCAGCACCAGCGTGTCGGATGAGCAGTTCTTC. The chain couples TRBV7-6 to TRBJ2-1; D not resolved. CDR1 and CDR2 (germline): SGHVS, FNYEAQ. This CDR3 is built from 12 residues. V was pared by 7 bases and J by 8 bases, with 12 bases between.

The rearrangement joins TRBV5-1 to TRBJ1-5; tentative D call: TRBD1 (6 bases). Trimming took off 5 bases at V and 0 bases at J, with 6 bases between the two ends. Germline CDR1 reads SGHRS; CDR2 reads YFSETQ. The CDR3 runs to 13 residues. The CDR3 region has the DNA TGCGCCAGCAGGGACAGTAGCAATCAGCCCCAGCATTTT. It translates to CASRDSSNQPQHF.